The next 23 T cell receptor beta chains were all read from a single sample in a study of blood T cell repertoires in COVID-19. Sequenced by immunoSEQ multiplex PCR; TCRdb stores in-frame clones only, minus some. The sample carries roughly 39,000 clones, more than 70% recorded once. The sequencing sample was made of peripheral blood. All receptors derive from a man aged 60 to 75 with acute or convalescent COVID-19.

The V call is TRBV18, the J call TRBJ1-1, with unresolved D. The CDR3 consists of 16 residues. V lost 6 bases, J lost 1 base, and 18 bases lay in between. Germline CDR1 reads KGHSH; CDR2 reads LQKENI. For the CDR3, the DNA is TGTGCCAGCTCCATCCTCAGGTGGGAGGGGAACACTGAAGCTTTCTTT. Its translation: CASSILRWEGNTEAFF.

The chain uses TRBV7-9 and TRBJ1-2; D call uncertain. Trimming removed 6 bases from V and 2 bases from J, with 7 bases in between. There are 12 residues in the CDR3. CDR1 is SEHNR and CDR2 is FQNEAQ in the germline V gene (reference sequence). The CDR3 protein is CASRPGNYGYTF. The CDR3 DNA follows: TGTGCCAGCAGACCCGGGAACTATGGCTACACCTTC.

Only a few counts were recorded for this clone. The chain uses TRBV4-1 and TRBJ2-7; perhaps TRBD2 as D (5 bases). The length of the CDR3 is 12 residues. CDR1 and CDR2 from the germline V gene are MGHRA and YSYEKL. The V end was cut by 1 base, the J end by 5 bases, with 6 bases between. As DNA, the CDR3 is TGCGCCAGCAGCCAAGCGGGGAACGAGCAGTACTTC. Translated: CASSQAGNEQYF.

This CDR3 is CASSLGQGFQETQYF. In DNA, the CDR3 is TGCGCCAGCAGCTTGGGACAGGGGTTTCAAGAGACCCAGTACTTC. The gene calls are TRBV5-1 and TRBJ2-5, with 8 nucleotides matching TRBD1. The CDR3 loop spans 15 amino acids. Trimming removed 0 bases from V and 2 bases from J; junction bases left unmatched: 3. Germline V lookup: CDR1 SGHRS, CDR2 YFSETQ.

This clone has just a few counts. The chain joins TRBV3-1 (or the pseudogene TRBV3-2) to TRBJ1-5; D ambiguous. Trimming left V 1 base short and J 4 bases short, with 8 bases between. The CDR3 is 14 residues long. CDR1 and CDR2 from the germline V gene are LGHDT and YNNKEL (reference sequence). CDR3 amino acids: CASSQGLGNQPQHF. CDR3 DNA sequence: TGTGCCAGCAGCCAAGGACTGGGTAATCAGCCCCAGCATTTT.

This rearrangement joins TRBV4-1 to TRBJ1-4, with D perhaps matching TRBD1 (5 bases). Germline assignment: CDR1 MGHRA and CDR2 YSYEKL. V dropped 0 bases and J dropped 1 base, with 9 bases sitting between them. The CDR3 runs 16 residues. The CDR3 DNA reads TGCGCCAGCAGCCAAGATATCGGGGGAACTAATGAAAAACTGTTTTTT. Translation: CASSQDIGGTNEKLFF.

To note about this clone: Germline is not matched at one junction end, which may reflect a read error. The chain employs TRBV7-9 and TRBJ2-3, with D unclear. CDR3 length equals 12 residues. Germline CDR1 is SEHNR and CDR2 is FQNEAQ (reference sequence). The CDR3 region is CASSSLVATDVF. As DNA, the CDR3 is TGTGCCAGCAGCTCCTTGGTGGCCACAGACGTTTTT.

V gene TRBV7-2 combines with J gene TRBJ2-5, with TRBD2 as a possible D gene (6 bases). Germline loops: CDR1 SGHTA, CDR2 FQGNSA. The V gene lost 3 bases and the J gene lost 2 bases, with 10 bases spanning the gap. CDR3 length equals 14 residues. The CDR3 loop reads CASSLRGPQETQYF. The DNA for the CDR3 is TGTGCCAGCAGCTTGCGGGGACCACAAGAGACCCAGTACTTC.

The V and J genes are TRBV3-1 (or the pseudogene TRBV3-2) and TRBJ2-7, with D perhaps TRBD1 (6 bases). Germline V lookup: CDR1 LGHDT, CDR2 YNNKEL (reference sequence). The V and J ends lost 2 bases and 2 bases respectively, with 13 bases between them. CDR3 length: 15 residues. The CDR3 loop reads CASSQQRDTAYEQYF. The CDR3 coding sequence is TGTGCCAGCAGCCAACAAAGGGACACAGCCTACGAGCAGTACTTC.

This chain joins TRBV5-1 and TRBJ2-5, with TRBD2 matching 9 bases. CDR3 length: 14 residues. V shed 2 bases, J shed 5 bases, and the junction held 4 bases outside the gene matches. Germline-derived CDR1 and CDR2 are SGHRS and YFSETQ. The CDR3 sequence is CASSLSGGMETQYF. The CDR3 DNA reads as TGCGCCAGCAGCTTAAGCGGGGGGATGGAGACCCAGTACTTC.

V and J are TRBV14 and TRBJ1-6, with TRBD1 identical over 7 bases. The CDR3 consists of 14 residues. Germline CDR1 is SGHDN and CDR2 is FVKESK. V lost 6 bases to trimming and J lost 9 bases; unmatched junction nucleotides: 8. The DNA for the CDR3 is TGTGCCAGCAGACAACAGGGGAGGGGTTCACCCCTCCACTTT. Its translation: CASRQQGRGSPLHF.

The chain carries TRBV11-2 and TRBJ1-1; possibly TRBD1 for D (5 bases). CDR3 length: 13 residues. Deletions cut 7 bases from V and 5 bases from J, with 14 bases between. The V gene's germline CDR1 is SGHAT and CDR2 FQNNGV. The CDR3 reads CASKVGLVTEAFF. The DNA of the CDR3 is TGTGCCAGCAAAGTGGGGCTCGTTACTGAAGCTTTCTTT.

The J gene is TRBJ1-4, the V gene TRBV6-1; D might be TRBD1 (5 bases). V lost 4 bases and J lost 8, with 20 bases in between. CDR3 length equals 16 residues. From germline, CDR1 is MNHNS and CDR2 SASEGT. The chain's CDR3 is CASSAHQGWQSEKLFF. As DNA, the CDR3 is TGTGCCAGCAGTGCGCATCAGGGATGGCAGAGCGAAAAACTGTTTTTT.

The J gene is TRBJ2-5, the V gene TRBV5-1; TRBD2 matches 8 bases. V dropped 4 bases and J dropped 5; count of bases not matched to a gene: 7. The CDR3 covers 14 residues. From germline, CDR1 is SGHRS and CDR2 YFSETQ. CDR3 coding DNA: TGCGCCAGCAGCATTAGCGGGGCCGGGGAGACCCAGTACTTC. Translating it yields CASSISGAGETQYF.

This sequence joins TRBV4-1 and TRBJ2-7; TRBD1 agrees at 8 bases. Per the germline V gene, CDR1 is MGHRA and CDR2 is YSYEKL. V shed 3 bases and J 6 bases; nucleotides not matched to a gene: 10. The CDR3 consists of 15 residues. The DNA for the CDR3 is TGCGCCAGCAGCCATGTAGGACAGGGTGGCGCCGAGCAGTACTTC. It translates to CASSHVGQGGAEQYF.

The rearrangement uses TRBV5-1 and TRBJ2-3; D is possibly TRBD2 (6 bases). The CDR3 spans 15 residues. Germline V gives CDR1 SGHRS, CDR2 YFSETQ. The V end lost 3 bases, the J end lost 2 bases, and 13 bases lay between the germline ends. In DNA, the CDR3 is TGCGCCAGCAGCTCTACCGGGACTCTCACAGATACGCAGTATTTT. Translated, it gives CASSSTGTLTDTQYF.

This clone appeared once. The CDR3 spells CASSLQAATNEKLFF. CDR3 DNA: TGTGCCAGCAGCTTACAGGCGGCAACTAATGAAAAACTGTTTTTT. The rearrangement joins TRBV5-8 to TRBJ1-4, with D perhaps matching TRBD1 (5 bases). The CDR3 consists of 15 residues. Per the germline V gene, CDR1 is SGHTS and CDR2 is YDEGEE. The V end was cut by 2 bases, the J end by 0 bases, with 8 bases between.

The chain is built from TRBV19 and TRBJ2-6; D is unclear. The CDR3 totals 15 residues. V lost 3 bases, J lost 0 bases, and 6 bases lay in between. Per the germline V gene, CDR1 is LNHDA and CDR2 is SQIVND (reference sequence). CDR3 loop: CASSMVSSGANVLTF. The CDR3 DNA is TGTGCCAGTAGTATGGTCAGCTCTGGGGCCAACGTCCTGACTTTC. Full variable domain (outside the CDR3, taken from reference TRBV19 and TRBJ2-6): DGGITQSPKYLFRKEGQNVTLSCEQNLNHDAMYWYRQDPGQGLRLIYYSQIVNDFQKGDIAEGYSVSREKKESFPLTVTSAQKNPTAFYLCASSMVSSGANVLTFGAGSRLTVL.

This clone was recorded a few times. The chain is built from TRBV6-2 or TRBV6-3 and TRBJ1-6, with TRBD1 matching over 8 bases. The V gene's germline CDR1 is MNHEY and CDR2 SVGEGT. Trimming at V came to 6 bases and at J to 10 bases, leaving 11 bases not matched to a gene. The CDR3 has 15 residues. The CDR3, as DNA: TGTGCCAGCAGCTCAGCTGGACAGGGTCGATCACCCCTCCACTTT. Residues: CASSSAGQGRSPLHF.

The CDR3 protein is CASSQDQGTFNEQFF. Here the CDR3 DNA reads TGCGCCAGCAGTCAGGATCAGGGGACGTTCAATGAGCAGTTCTTC. The chain is built from TRBV5-1 and TRBJ2-1; TRBD1 might be the D (6 bases). Germline CDR1 SGHRS, CDR2 YFSETQ. This CDR3 comprises 15 residues. The ends were cut back, 5 bases at V and 6 bases at J, with 18 bases in the middle.

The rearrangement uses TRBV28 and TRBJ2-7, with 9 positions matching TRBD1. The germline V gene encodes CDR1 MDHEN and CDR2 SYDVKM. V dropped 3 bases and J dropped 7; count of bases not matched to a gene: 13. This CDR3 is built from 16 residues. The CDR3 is CASSFPLLGTGIEQYF. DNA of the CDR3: TGTGCCAGCAGTTTCCCCTTGTTAGGGACAGGGATTGAGCAGTACTTC.

CDR3: CASSIGLAGADEQFF. Here the CDR3 DNA reads TGTGCCAGTAGTATCGGACTAGCGGGAGCGGATGAGCAGTTCTTC. The genes are TRBV19 and TRBJ2-1; 13 nucleotides match TRBD2. The CDR3 runs 15 residues. The V gene end was trimmed by 3 bases and the J gene end by 8 bases; junction bases not matched to a gene: 4. Germline loops: CDR1 LNHDA, CDR2 SQIVND (reference sequence).

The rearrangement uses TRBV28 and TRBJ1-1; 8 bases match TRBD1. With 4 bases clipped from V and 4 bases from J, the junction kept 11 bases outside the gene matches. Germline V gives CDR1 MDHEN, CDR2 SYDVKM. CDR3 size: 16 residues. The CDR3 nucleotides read TGTGCCAGCAGTTCCGGGACAGGAGGGTTGAGCACTGAAGCTTTCTTT. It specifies CASSSGTGGLSTEAFF.